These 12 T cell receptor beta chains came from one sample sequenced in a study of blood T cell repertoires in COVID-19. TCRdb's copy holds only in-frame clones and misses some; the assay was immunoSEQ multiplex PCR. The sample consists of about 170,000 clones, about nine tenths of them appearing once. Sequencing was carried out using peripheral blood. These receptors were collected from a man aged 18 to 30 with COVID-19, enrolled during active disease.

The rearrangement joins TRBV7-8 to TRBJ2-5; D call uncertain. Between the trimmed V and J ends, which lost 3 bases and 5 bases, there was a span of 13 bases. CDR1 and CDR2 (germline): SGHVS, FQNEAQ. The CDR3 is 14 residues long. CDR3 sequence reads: CASSLGSLSETQYF. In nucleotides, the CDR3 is TGTGCCAGCAGCTTGGGCAGCTTATCGGAGACCCAGTACTTC.

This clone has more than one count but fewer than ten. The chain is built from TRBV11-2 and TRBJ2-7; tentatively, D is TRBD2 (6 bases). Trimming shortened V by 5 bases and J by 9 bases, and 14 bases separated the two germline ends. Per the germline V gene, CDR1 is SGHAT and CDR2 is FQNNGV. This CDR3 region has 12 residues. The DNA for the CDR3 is TGTGCCAGCAGCCCCGGGGGACGGACGCAGTACTTC. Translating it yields CASSPGGRTQYF.

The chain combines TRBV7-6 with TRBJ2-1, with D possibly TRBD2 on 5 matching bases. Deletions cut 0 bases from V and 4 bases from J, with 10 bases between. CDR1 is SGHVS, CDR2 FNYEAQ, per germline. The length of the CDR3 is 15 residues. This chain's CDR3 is CASSLAGALYNEQFF. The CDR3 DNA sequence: TGTGCCAGCAGCTTAGCGGGAGCTTTATACAATGAGCAGTTCTTC.

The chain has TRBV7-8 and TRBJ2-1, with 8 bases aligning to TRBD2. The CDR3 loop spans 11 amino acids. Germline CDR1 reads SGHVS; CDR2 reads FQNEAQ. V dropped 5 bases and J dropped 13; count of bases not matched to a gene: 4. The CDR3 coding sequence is TGTGCCAGCAGCGTTAGCGGGAATCAGTTCTTC. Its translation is CASSVSGNQFF.

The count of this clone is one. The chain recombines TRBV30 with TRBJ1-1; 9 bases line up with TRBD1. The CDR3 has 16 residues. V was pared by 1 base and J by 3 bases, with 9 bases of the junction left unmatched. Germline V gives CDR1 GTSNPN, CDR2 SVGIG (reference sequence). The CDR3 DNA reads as TGTGCCTGGAGTGCCGGGACAGGGATCAATTACACTGAAGCTTTCTTT. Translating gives CAWSAGTGINYTEAFF.

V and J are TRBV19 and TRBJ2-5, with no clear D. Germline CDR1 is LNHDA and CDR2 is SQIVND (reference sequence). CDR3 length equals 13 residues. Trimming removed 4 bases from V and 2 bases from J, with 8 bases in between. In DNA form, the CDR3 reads TGTGCCAGTAGTAGGGCATCTCAAGAGACCCAGTACTTC. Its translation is CASSRASQETQYF.

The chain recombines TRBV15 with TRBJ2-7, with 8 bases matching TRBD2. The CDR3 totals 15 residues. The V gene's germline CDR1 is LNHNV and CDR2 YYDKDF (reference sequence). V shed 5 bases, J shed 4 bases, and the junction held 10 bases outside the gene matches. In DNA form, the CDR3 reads TGTGCCACCAGCGGATCAATAGCGGGAAGTTACGAGCAGTACTTC. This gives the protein CATSGSIAGSYEQYF.

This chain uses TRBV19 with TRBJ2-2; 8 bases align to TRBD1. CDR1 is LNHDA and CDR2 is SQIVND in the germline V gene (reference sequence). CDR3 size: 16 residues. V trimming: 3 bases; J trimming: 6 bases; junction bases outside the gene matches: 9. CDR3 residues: CASSIGGTGGAGELFF. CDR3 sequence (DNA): TGTGCCAGTAGTATCGGTGGGACAGGTGGGGCCGGGGAGCTGTTTTTT.

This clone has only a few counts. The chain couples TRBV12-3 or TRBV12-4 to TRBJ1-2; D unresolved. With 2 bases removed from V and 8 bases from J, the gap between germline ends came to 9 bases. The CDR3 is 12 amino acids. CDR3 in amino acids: CASSLRLGGYTF. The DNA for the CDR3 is TGTGCCAGCAGTTTACGCCTAGGCGGCTACACCTTC.

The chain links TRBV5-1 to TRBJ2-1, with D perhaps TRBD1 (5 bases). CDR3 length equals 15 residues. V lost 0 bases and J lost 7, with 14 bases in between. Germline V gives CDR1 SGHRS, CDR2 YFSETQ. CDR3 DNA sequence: TGCGCCAGCAGCTTGGCCTTCGGCAGGGTGAATGAGCAGTTCTTC. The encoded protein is CASSLAFGRVNEQFF.

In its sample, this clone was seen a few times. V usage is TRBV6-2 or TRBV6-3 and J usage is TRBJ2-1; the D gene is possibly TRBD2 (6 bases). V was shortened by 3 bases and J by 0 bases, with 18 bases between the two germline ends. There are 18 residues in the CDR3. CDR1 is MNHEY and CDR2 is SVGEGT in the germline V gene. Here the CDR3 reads CASSYSLGLYSSYNEQFF. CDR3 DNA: TGTGCCAGCAGTTATTCCCTGGGACTTTATAGCTCCTACAATGAGCAGTTCTTC.

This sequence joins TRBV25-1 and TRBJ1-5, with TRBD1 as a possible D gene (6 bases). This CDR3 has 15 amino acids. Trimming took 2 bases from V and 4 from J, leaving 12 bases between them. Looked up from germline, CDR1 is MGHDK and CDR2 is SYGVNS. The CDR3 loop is CASSERGGGNQPQHF. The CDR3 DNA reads TGTGCCAGCAGTGAAAGGGGGGGAGGGAATCAGCCCCAGCATTTT.